This T cell receptor beta chain is from a study of blood T cell repertoires in COVID-19. As for the study in general: The samples span acute and convalescent COVID-19 from the United States, Italy and Spain. Sample material is recorded as cDNA or gDNA derived from T cells, B-cell-depleted T cells, or PBMCs.

As processed by the authors: Reference gene primer amplification in the assay estimated nucleated cell counts. This table comes from immunoSEQ multiplex PCR, and its TCRdb copy is limited to in-frame clones, with some not included. Clone size and the V and J calls come from that table; the DNA yielded D and trimming. The table lists around 85,000 clones, around 87% of them singletons, with 3.5% to 5% in the top ten. Germline V gene data show CDR1 as LNHNV and CDR2 as YYDKDF (reference sequence). This CDR3 is 13 amino acids long. The ends were cut back, 6 bases at V and 0 bases at J, with 8 bases in the middle.

Sequences were obtained from peripheral blood. The TCR originated in a woman aged 80 or over with active or convalescent COVID-19. This rearrangement joins TRBV15 to TRBJ1-1; D gene uncertain. The CDR3 is CATSHSLNTEAFF. DNA for the CDR3: TGTGCCACCAGTCACAGTTTGAACACTGAAGCTTTCTTT.